A selection of T cell receptor beta chains follows, all from one sample in a study of T-cell memory formation after mild COVID-19. TCRdb passed the 5' RACE reads through MiXCR, listing each CDR3 protein once. The sample carries some 150,000 distinct CDR3 sequences, over 6% recorded once. The sample consisted of PBMCs or a T cell subset sorted from them (not recorded which). The receptors were gathered from an adult woman who had mild COVID-19 (a few samples of this study predate the infection). Cell type and time point are not known. Both conserved end residues are part of each CDR3.

v_gene	j_gene	CDR3aa
TRBV20-1	TRBJ1-1	CSASVNTEAFF
TRBV6-5	TRBJ1-1	CASSRTENTEAFF
TRBV3-1	TRBJ2-7	CASSQDMGLPYEQYF
TRBV20-1	TRBJ2-3	CSARKPLRGTADTQYF
TRBV19	TRBJ2-3	CASKNRDKGLTDTQYF
TRBV7-2	TRBJ2-7	CASSASPRTGSFREQYF
TRBV27	TRBJ2-7	CASSALSSGGAREQYF
TRBV2	TRBJ1-5	CASTITGAQHF
TRBV5-8	TRBJ1-3	CASSLTLRSGNTIYF
TRBV24-1	TRBJ2-5	CATSGLDKGETQYF